The 6 T cell receptor beta chains below were found in one sample sequenced in a study of blood T cell repertoires in COVID-19 (dated by TCRdb to the early 2020s). Library method: the immunoSEQ multiplex PCR assay. TCRdb's version of the immuneACCESS table is confined to in-frame rearrangements and falls short of the full clone set. An unresolved V gene accounts for under half of the shortfall where checked; the remainder is of unknown origin. A total of under 150,000 clones appear in this sample, 60% to 80% of them only once. Around 3% of the sample is in the top ten clones. Material for sequencing was PBMCs or T cells enriched from blood (not recorded which). These receptors came from a woman between 50 and 59 years old who had recovered from COVID-19.

V usage is TRBV3-1 (or the pseudogene TRBV3-2) and J usage is TRBJ2-7, with 7 bases aligning to TRBD2. Germline V gene data show CDR1 as LGHDT and CDR2 as YNNKEL (reference sequence). The ends lost 1 base at V and 4 bases at J; junction bases unmatched: 4. CDR3 length: 14 amino acids. CDR3 DNA sequence: TGTGCCAGCAGCCAAGGGCGGGAGCGGTACGAGCAGTACTTC. Translation: CASSQGRERYEQYF.

This chain joins TRBV3-1 (or the pseudogene TRBV3-2) and TRBJ2-3, with TRBD2 matching over 7 bases. The CDR3 extends over 14 amino acids. Germline CDR1 is LGHDT and CDR2 is YNNKEL (reference sequence). V shed 1 base, J shed 4 bases, and the junction held 2 bases outside the gene matches. CDR3 loop: CASSQGGRADTQYF. CDR3 sequence (DNA): TGTGCCAGCAGCCAAGGTGGGAGGGCAGATACGCAGTATTTT.

This chain uses TRBV6-2 or TRBV6-3 with TRBJ2-2; perhaps TRBD2 as D (5 bases). The CDR3 runs 16 residues. The V end lost 5 bases, the J end lost 6 bases, and 19 bases lay between the germline ends. In germline, CDR1 is MNHEY, CDR2 SVGEGT. As DNA, the CDR3 is TGTGCCAGCAGTCCCCCTGGCGGGTATAGCGCCGGGGAGCTGTTTTTT. Its translation is CASSPPGGYSAGELFF.

This clone was seen just once. The chain carries TRBV19 and TRBJ1-1; D is perhaps TRBD1 (5 bases). CDR1 is LNHDA and CDR2 is SQIVND in the germline V gene (reference sequence). CDR3 size: 15 residues. Trimming took 1 base from V and 5 from J, leaving 14 bases between them. CDR3 coding DNA: TGTGCCAGTAGTATAGGTCTCAGGGTAAGGACTGAAGCTTTCTTT. This codes for CASSIGLRVRTEAFF. The full variable domain, with the rest looked up from reference TRBV19 and TRBJ1-1, is DGGITQSPKYLFRKEGQNVTLSCEQNLNHDAMYWYRQDPGQGLRLIYYSQIVNDFQKGDIAEGYSVSREKKESFPLTVTSAQKNPTAFYLCASSIGLRVRTEAFFGQGTRLTVV.

This clone was picked up a small number of times. This sequence joins TRBV28 and TRBJ2-7; D is possibly TRBD1 (6 bases). V was pared by 6 bases and J by 1 base, with 16 bases between. Per the germline V gene, CDR1 is MDHEN and CDR2 is SYDVKM. The CDR3 has 15 amino acids. The CDR3 here is CASSAAGTPSYEQYF. The CDR3 region has the DNA TGTGCCAGCAGCGCGGCCGGGACACCGTCCTACGAGCAGTACTTC.

The CDR3 protein is CASNPQGFSNSPLHF. Here the CDR3 DNA reads TGTGCCAGCAACCCACAGGGTTTCTCTAATTCACCCCTCCACTTT. This rearrangement joins TRBV6-6 to TRBJ1-6; D possibly corresponds to TRBD1 (6 bases). Trimming left V 7 bases short and J 6 bases short, with 16 bases between. The CDR3 is 15 amino acids. The V gene's germline CDR1 is MNHNY and CDR2 SVGAGI (reference sequence).